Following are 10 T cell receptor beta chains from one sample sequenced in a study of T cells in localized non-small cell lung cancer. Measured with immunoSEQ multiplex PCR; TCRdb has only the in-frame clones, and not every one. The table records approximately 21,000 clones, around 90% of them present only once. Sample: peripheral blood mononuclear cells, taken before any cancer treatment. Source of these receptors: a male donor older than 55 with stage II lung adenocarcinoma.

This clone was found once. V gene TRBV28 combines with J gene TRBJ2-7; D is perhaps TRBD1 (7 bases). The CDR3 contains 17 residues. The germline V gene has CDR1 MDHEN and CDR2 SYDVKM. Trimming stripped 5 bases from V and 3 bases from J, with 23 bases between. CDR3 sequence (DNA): TGTGCCAGCAGTCTCCGGGTCAGGGGGGCAAGGGGCTACGAGCAGTACTTC. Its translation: CASSLRVRGARGYEQYF.

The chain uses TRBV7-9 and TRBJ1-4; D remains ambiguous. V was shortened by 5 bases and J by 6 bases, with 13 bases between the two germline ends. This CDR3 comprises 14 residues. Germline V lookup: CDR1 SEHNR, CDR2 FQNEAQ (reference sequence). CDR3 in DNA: TGTGCCAGCAGCCTCAGGAGGTCGGATGAAAAACTGTTTTTT. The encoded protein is CASSLRRSDEKLFF.

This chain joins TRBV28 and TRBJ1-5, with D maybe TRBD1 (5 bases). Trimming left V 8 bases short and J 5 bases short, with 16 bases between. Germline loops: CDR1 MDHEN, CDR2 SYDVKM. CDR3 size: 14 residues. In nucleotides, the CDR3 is TGTGCCAGCTCTGGTCAGGGAGCGGATCAGCCCCAGCATTTT. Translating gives CASSGQGADQPQHF.

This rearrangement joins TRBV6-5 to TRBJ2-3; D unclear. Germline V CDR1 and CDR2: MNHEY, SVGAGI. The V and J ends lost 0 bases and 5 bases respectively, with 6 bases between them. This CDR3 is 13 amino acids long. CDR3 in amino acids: CASSYSRRDTQYF. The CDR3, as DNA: TGTGCCAGCAGTTACTCGAGGAGAGATACGCAGTATTTT.

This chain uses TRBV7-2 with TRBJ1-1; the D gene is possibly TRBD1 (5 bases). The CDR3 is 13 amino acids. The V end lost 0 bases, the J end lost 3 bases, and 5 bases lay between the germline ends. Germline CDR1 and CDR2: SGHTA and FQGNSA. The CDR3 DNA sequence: TGTGCCAGCAGCTTAGCACAGGACACTGAAGCTTTCTTT. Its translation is CASSLAQDTEAFF. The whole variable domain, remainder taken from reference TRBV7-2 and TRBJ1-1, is GAGVSQSPSNKVTEKGKDVELRCDPISGHTALYWYRQSLGQGLEFLIYFQGNSAPDKSGLPSDRFSAERTGGSVSTLTIQRTQQEDSAVYLCASSLAQDTEAFFGQGTRLTVV.

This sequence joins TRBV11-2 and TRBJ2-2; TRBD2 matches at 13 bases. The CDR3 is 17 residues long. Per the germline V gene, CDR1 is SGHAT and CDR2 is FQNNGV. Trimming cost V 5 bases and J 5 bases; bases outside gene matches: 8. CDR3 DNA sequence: TGTGCCAGCAGCGCCTGGACTAGCGGGAGCGGTACCGGGGAGCTGTTTTTT. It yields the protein CASSAWTSGSGTGELFF.

CDR3 amino acids: CASSPPSGTFKNIQYF. The CDR3 DNA reads as TGTGCCAGCAGCCCACCTTCCGGGACTTTCAAAAACATTCAGTACTTC. V is TRBV9 and J is TRBJ2-4; D may be TRBD2 (6 bases). V lost 4 bases and J 3 bases, leaving 17 bases between the germline ends. The CDR3 covers 16 residues. Germline V gene sequence: CDR1 SGDLS, CDR2 YYNGEE.

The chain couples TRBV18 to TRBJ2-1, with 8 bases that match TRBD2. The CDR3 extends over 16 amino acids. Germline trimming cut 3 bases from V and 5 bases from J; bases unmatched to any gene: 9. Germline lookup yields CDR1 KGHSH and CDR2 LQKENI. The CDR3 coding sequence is TGTGCCAGCTCACCTTCTCTTGCGGGAGGAAACAATGAGCAGTTCTTC. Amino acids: CASSPSLAGGNNEQFF.

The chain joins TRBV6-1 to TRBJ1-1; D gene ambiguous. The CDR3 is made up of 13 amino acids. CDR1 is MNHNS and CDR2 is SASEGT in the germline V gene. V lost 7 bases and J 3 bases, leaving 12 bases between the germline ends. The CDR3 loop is CASKWVRDTEAFF. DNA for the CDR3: TGTGCCAGCAAGTGGGTGCGAGACACTGAAGCTTTCTTT.

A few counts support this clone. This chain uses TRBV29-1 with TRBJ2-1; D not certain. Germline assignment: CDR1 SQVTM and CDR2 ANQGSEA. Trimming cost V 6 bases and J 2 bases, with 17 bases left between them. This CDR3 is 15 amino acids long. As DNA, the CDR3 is TGCAGCGTCATGCCTTCCCTAAAAGCCTACAATGAGCAGTTCTTC. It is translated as CSVMPSLKAYNEQFF.